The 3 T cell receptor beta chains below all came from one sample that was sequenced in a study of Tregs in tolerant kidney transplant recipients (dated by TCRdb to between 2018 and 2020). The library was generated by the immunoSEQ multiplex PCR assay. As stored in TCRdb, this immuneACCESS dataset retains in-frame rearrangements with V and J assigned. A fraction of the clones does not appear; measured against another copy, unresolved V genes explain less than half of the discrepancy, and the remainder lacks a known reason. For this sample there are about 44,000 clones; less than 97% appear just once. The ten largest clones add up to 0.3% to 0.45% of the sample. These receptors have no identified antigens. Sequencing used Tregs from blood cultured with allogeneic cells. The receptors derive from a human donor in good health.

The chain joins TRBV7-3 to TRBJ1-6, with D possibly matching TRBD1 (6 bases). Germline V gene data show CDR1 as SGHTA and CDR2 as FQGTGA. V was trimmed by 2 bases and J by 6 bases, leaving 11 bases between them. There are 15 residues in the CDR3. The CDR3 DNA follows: TGTGCCAGCAGCTTATTAGGGGGGGTTAATTCACCCCTCCACTTT. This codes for CASSLLGGVNSPLHF.

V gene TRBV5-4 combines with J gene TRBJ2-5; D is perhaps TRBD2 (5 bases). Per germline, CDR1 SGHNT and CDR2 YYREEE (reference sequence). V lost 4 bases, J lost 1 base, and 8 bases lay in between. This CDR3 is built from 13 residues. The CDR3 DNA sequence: TGTGCCAGCAGCCTGGAGGCCCAAGAGACCCAGTACTTC. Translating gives CASSLEAQETQYF.

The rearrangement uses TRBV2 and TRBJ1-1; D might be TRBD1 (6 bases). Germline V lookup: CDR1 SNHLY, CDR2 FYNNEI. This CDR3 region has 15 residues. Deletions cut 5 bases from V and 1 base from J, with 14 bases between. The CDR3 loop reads CASSIGGAGNTEAFF. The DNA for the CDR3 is TGTGCCAGCAGTATTGGGGGCGCCGGGAACACTGAAGCTTTCTTT.